Here is one T cell receptor (beta chain) with its context. The antigen remains undetermined. TCRdb itself ran the RT-PCR reads through MiXCR, one entry per CDR3 protein. The top ten hold approximately 1.9% of the sample, which has 400,000 to 550,000 distinct CDR3 sequences, 25% seen once. This specimen comes from a study of response to subunit inactivated influenza vaccine. Regarding the study as a whole: The authors put forward the suggestion that each seasonal influenza vaccination may bring in only a limited number of new T cells.

Germline assignment: CDR1 SGHRS and CDR2 YFSETQ. The length of the CDR3 is 16 residues. J was trimmed by 1 base and V by 4 bases; bases with no gene match: 4. This TCR was sampled from a man aged 45-65 years who received an inactivated influenza vaccine. The material sequenced was CD4+ T cells sorted from PBMCs, taken less than 6 days after vaccination. The rearrangement uses TRBV5-1 and TRBJ2-6, with 8 positions matching TRBD1. CDR3 bases: TGCGCCAGCAGCCAAAGGACAGGGTCTGGGGCCAACGTCCTGACTTTC. Its translation is CASSQRTGSGANVLTF.